Listed below are T cell receptor beta chains from one sample, sequenced in a study of T cell changes during pregnancy in multiple sclerosis. The protocol was immunoSEQ multiplex PCR, while the TCRdb copy is restricted to in-frame clones and leaves out a portion. The sample carries tens of thousands of clones, just over 85% recorded once. Sequenced material: CD8+ T cells from peripheral blood mononuclear cells, taken in the first trimester of pregnancy. The receptors here all came from a female donor in good health, enrolled as a control in a pregnancy study. The CDR3 runs from the conserved cysteine through the conserved F or W. The D gene is left open where the match is weak.

D	V	length	J	DNA	CDR3
-	TRBV30	12	TRBJ1-2	TGTGCCTGGGCAGAACAGGCCTATGGCTACACCTTC	CAWAEQAYGYTF
-	TRBV14	15	TRBJ1-4	TGTGCCAGCAGCCTGGTTTCAGGGACTAATGAAAAACTGTTTTTT	CASSLVSGTNEKLFF
TRBD1	TRBV13	12	TRBJ1-2	TGTGCCGCTCTGGACAGGGTGGAGGGCTACACCTTC	CAALDRVEGYTF
TRBD1	TRBV9	15	TRBJ2-7	TGTGCCAGCAGCGCCGGGACAGGGGTGGGTTACGAGCAGTACTTC	CASSAGTGVGYEQYF
TRBD1	TRBV7-2	17	TRBJ1-3	TGTGCCAGCAGCTTAGGGACAGGCACAATCTCTGGAAACACCATATATTTT	CASSLGTGTISGNTIYF
-	TRBV27	14	TRBJ2-3	TGTGCCAGCAGCCCCCGGGGGGCCGGCGATACGCAGTATTTT	CASSPRGAGDTQYF
-	TRBV11-2	16	TRBJ1-1	TGTGCCAGCAGCTTATATACAGGCCGCATGAACACTGAAGCTTTCTTT	CASSLYTGRMNTEAFF
-	TRBV29-1	16	TRBJ2-5	TGCAGCGTTGAAGGGGCCGGGGTAACCCTTAAAGAGACCCAGTACTTC	CSVEGAGVTLKETQYF
TRBD2	TRBV5-4	15	TRBJ2-1	TGTGCCAGCAGCTTGGCGGGGGGGCTTGGCAATGAGCAGTTCTTC	CASSLAGGLGNEQFF
-	TRBV4-3	13	TRBJ1-5	TGCGCCAGCAGCCATTGGGAGGGGCAGCCCCAGCATTTT	CASSHWEGQPQHF